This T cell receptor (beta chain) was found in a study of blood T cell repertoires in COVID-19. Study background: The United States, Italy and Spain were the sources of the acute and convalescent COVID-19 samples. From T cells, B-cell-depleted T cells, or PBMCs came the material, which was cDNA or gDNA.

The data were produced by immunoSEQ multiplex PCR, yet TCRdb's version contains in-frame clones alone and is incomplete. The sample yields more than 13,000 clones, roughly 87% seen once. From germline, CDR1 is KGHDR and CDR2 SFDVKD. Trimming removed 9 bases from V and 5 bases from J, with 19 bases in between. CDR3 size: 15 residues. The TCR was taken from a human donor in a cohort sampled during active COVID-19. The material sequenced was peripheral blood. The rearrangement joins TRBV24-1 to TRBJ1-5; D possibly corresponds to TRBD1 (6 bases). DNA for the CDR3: TGTGCCACCGGAGAACAGGGAGTTGATCATCAGCCCCAGCATTTT. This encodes CATGEQGVDHQPQHF.